This T cell receptor (beta chain) was obtained from a study of T-cell memory formation after mild COVID-19. Findings of the study overall: Among CD4+ contracting clones, most were CM and EM, and CD8+ ones EMRA.

TCRdb ran MiXCR on the 5' RACE reads and lists one entry per CDR3 protein. Of 200,000 to 250,000 distinct CDR3 sequences in the sample, 8.5% to 9.5% were seen once. V lost 3 bases and J lost 7; bases outside the gene matches: 6. The CDR3 has 14 amino acids. Germline V gene data show CDR1 as SGHTA and CDR2 as FQGNSA. This clonotype was seen many times. Its antigen is still unknown. The source is a man aged 18 to 29 who had mild COVID-19 (a few samples of this study predate the infection). Cell type and time point are not known. This chain links TRBV7-2 with TRBJ2-1; 7 nucleotides line up with TRBD2. Sample: PBMCs or a T cell subset sorted from them (not recorded which). As DNA, the CDR3 is TGTGCCAGCAGCTTCCGGACTAGTACGAATGAGCAGTTCTTC. It encodes CASSFRTSTNEQFF.